This T cell receptor (beta chain) was profiled in a study of T cells in Graves' hyperthyroidism and ophthalmopathy. This clonotype was picked up many times. Trimming took 4 bases from V and 9 from J; bases not matched to a gene: 6. The CDR3 contains 14 residues. CDR1 is SGHTA and CDR2 is FQGNSA in the germline V gene. TCR beta CDR3 sequences were amplified from RNA transcripts. A set of HTBI primers served as the primers for a first-round RT-PCR of the TCR CDR3. Each CDR3 protein gets one entry after TCRdb re-called the multiplex PCR reads with MiXCR. The sample includes around 420,000 distinct CDR3 sequences, roughly 15% of them seen just once.

The chain recombines TRBV7-2 with TRBJ2-1; 10 positions agree with TRBD2. This clonotype was obtained from a young woman with Graves' hyperthyroidism. Source material: blood. The CDR3 protein is CASSSQREGSEQFF. CDR3 DNA sequence: TGTGCCAGCAGCTCCCAGCGGGAGGGGAGTGAGCAGTTCTTC.